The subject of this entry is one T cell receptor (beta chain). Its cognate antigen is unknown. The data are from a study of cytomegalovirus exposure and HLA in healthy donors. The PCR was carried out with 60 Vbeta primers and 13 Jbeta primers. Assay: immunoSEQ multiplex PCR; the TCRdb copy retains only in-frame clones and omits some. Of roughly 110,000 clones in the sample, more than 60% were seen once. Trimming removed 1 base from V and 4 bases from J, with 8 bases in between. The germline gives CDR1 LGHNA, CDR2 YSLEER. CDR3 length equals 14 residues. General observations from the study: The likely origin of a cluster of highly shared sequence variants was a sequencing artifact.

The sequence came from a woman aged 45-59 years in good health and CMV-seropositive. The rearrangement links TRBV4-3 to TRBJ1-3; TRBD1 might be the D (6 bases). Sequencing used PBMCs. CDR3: CASSQAGAGNTIYF. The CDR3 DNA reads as TGCGCCAGCAGCCAAGCAGGGGCAGGAAACACCATATATTTT.